A single T cell receptor beta chain is shown here with its context. The sample comes from a study of blood T cell repertoires in COVID-19. The overall study: Donors in the United States, Italy and Spain gave samples during acute or convalescent COVID-19. The cDNA or gDNA used as material had been derived from T cells, B-cell-depleted T cells, or PBMCs.

Per the study methods: Using reference gene primer amplification, nucleated cell counts were estimated. The assay was immunoSEQ multiplex PCR, and TCRdb's table has in-frame clones only and misses some. V, J and clone size are taken as reported in that table, and D and trimming were inferred from the DNA itself. The data hold over 10,000 clones, with 90% observed a single time. This CDR3 has 15 residues. Germline assignment: CDR1 SGHRS and CDR2 YFSETQ. The J segment lost 8 bases and the V segment lost 4 bases, leaving 8 bases of the junction unmatched. Sequences were obtained from peripheral blood. This TCR was recovered from a man in his sixties or seventies with active COVID-19. The V and J genes are TRBV5-1 and TRBJ1-4; 10 nucleotides agree with TRBD1. The DNA of the CDR3 is TGCGCCAGCAGCCCGGACAGGGGGATTGGCGAAAAACTGTTTTTT. This sequence encodes CASSPDRGIGEKLFF.